A selection of T cell receptor beta chains follows, all from one sample in a study of beta chain features in type 1 diabetes. The repertoire was sequenced with immunoSEQ multiplex PCR; TCRdb's copy has only in-frame clones and lacks some. Of fewer than 500,000 clones in the sample, more than 11% were seen once. The sample consisted of naive CD4+ T cells from blood. Every receptor here comes from a man aged 25-40 years in good health. Both conserved end residues are part of each CDR3. A D gene is named only where the DNA matches it firmly. Expanded clones get a size class; other rows say once, few or many, or leave the size out.

V gene,clone size,D gene,J gene,CDR3 length,CDR3 DNA,CDR3 protein
TRBV9,-,-,TRBJ2-3,14,TGTGCCAGCAGCGTAGCTTCAGGGGCAAATACGCAGTATTTT,CASSVASGANTQYF
TRBV5-4,few,-,TRBJ2-2,13,TGTGCCAGCAGCCCCGGACACACCGGGGAGCTGTTTTTT,CASSPGHTGELFF
TRBV21-1,-,-,TRBJ1-6,15,TGTGCCAGCAGCAAAATACCAGGGCGGAATTCACCCCTCCACTTT,CASSKIPGRNSPLHF
TRBV5-4,-,TRBD1,TRBJ2-1,14,TGTGCCAGCAGCTACGGACAGGCCCGGAAGGAGCAGTTCTTC,CASSYGQARKEQFF
TRBV7-9,-,-,TRBJ2-1,13,TGTGCCAGCAGCCCGGGGGTTACAATGAAGCAGTTCTTC,CASSPGVTMKQFF
TRBV6-5,few,-,TRBJ2-3,13,TGTGCCAGCAGCCTTATACCCACAGATACGCAGTATTTT,CASSLIPTDTQYF
TRBV30,-,TRBD1,TRBJ2-5,14,TGTGCCTTATCATTACAGGGGCTGGGGGAGACCCAGTACTTC,CALSLQGLGETQYF
TRBV5-6,-,-,TRBJ2-7,15,TGTGCCAGCAGCTCCCCTAAGATCGGCGAGTTGGTGCAGTACTTC,CASSSPKIGELVQYF
TRBV29-1,few,TRBD2,TRBJ2-5,13,TGCAGCGTTGAGCTAGCGGGAGGGGAGACCCAGTACTTC,CSVELAGGETQYF
TRBV7-8,few,TRBD2,TRBJ2-5,17,TGTGCCAGCAGCCATAGGACTAGCGGGGGCCCCATGAAGACCCAGTACTTC,CASSHRTSGGPMKTQYF
TRBV5-4,-,TRBD2,TRBJ2-1,18,TGTGCCAGCAGCCCGTCTAGCGGGGGCCCTAGCTCCTACAATGAGCAGTTCTTC,CASSPSSGGPSSYNEQFF
TRBV20-1,-,-,TRBJ1-1,11,TGCAGTGCTCCCTCGGCCCCTGAAGCTTTCTTT,CSAPSAPEAFF
TRBV7-2,-,TRBD2,TRBJ2-5,17,TGTGCCAGCAGCTTCCCAGCGGGGGGGCAATCAAGGGAGACCCAGTACTTC,CASSFPAGGQSRETQYF
TRBV30,few,-,TRBJ2-1,14,TGTGCCTGGAGTCACAGAGGGGCTCCGGAGGAGCAGTTCTTC,CAWSHRGAPEEQFF
TRBV4-1,-,-,TRBJ2-3,13,TGCGCCAGCAGCCCGCAGAGCACAGATACGCAGTATTTT,CASSPQSTDTQYF
TRBV4-3,-,TRBD2,TRBJ2-3,17,TGCGCCAGCAGCCAACTAGGGCTAGCGGAGTCCACAGATACGCAGTATTTT,CASSQLGLAESTDTQYF
TRBV9,-,TRBD1,TRBJ1-6,19,TGTGCCAGCAGCGGCCGGGACAGGGGTATAAGGGACTATAATTCACCCCTCCACTTT,CASSGRDRGIRDYNSPLHF
TRBV12-5,few,-,TRBJ2-3,14,TGTGCTAGTGGTGGCGGGGACCGCACAGATACGCAGTATTTT,CASGGGDRTDTQYF
TRBV30,few,-,TRBJ2-2,15,TGTGCCTGGAGACCAGCGAGGGGGAACACCGGGGAGCTGTTTTTT,CAWRPARGNTGELFF
TRBV2,few,-,TRBJ1-2,11,TGTGCCAGCAGGTCTGGCTATGGCTACACCTTC,CASRSGYGYTF
TRBV9,few,-,TRBJ2-1,13,TGTGCCAGCACTTCACCCCGAGGCGATGAGCAGTTCTTC,CASTSPRGDEQFF
TRBV29-1,few,-,TRBJ1-6,13,TGCAGCGTTTTGAATGGGGTTAATTCACCCCTCCACTTT,CSVLNGVNSPLHF
TRBV30,-,-,TRBJ1-3,11,TGTGCCTGGAGTCCCGGAAACACCATATATTTT,CAWSPGNTIYF
TRBV7-9,-,TRBD2,TRBJ2-3,12,TGTGCCAGCAGCCGGACTAGTTCTTCGCAGTATTTT,CASSRTSSSQYF
TRBV7-9,few,TRBD2,TRBJ2-3,16,TGTGCCAGCAGCGAGGGACTAGCGGGAGTGGGAGATACGCAGTATTTT,CASSEGLAGVGDTQYF
TRBV2,-,TRBD1,TRBJ2-4,16,TGTGCCAGCAGCCGCGAGGGACAGCTAGCCAAAAACATTCAGTACTTC,CASSREGQLAKNIQYF
TRBV30,-,-,TRBJ1-2,13,TGTGCCTGGACCTTACAGGAATTCTATGGCTACACCTTC,CAWTLQEFYGYTF
TRBV30,few,-,TRBJ1-5,15,TGTGCCTGGAGTGTACAGGGAGAGGGCCATCAGCCCCAGCATTTT,CAWSVQGEGHQPQHF
TRBV7-2,-,TRBD1,TRBJ2-7,14,TGTGCCAGCAGCTTAGGGACAGGGGTAAACGAGCAGTACTTC,CASSLGTGVNEQYF
TRBV4-1,few,-,TRBJ2-1,13,TGCGCCAGCAGCCAAGAAACCAGGGCAGAACAGTTCTTC,CASSQETRAEQFF
TRBV27,-,-,TRBJ2-4,14,TGTGCCAGCAGTTTCGTAGCAGGAAAAAACATTCAGTACTTC,CASSFVAGKNIQYF
TRBV25-1,-,-,TRBJ2-5,13,TGTGCCAGCAGCGACAAACCCCAAGAGACCCAGTACTTC,CASSDKPQETQYF
TRBV9,few,-,TRBJ1-1,13,TGTGCCAGCAGCGTTCAGGTGATGGGTGAAGCTTTCTTT,CASSVQVMGEAFF
TRBV7-3,few,-,TRBJ2-1,14,TGTGCCAGCAGCCCCGGGACTTCCTACAATGAGCAGTTCTTC,CASSPGTSYNEQFF
TRBV4-3,few,-,TRBJ1-6,15,TGCGCCAGCAGCCAAGATGGGGGAAATAATTCACCCCTCCACTTT,CASSQDGGNNSPLHF
TRBV29-1,many,-,TRBJ2-7,12,TGCAGCGTAGACTCCGGACCAGCCCAGCAGTACTTC,CSVDSGPAQQYF
TRBV7-2,-,TRBD2,TRBJ2-7,15,TGTGCCAGCAGCTTAGCGGGCGGGGGGTACTACGAGCAGTACTTC,CASSLAGGGYYEQYF
TRBV18,-,-,TRBJ1-5,15,TGTGCCAGCTCACCACAGGGAGCCAGCAATCAGCCCCAGCATTTT,CASSPQGASNQPQHF
TRBV18,few,-,TRBJ2-3,15,TGTGCCAGCTCACCTGAGGGGAGTAGCACAGATACGCAGTATTTT,CASSPEGSSTDTQYF
TRBV2,few,TRBD2,TRBJ2-2,18,TGTGCCAGCAGTGAAGCTGACCTAGCGGGAATAAACACCGGGGAGCTGTTTTTT,CASSEADLAGINTGELFF
TRBV20-1,-,-,TRBJ2-7,11,TGCAGTGTGGTAAAGTCCTACGAGCAGTACTTC,CSVVKSYEQYF
TRBV18,once,-,TRBJ2-7,13,TGTGCCAGCTCACCACAAGTCGGCGGCGAGCAGTACTTC,CASSPQVGGEQYF
TRBV14,-,TRBD1,TRBJ2-1,15,TGTGCCAGCAGCCGCGGACAGGGTAGAGACAATGAGCAGTTCTTC,CASSRGQGRDNEQFF
TRBV7-8,-,TRBD1,TRBJ2-7,15,TGTGCCAGCAGCCAGGGGACAGGGGGCTCGTACGAGCAGTACTTC,CASSQGTGGSYEQYF
TRBV30,-,-,TRBJ2-1,14,TGTGCCTGGAGTAAACGGGTCTCCTACAATGAGCAGTTCTTC,CAWSKRVSYNEQFF
TRBV4-3,-,TRBD2,TRBJ2-7,17,TGCGCCAGCAGCCCCACCATAGAGCGGGGCCCCTCCTACGAGCAGTACTTC,CASSPTIERGPSYEQYF
TRBV7-2,few,-,TRBJ2-6,17,TGTGCCAGCAGCCTTACAGGTTCCAACTCTGGGGCCAACGTCCTGACTTTC,CASSLTGSNSGANVLTF
TRBV13,few,-,TRBJ2-7,14,TGTGCCAGCAGAAAGGCAGGGACCTCCTACGAGCAGTACTTC,CASRKAGTSYEQYF
TRBV9,-,-,TRBJ1-3,15,TGTGCCAGCAGCGTAGACGGAATGTCTGGAAACACCATATATTTT,CASSVDGMSGNTIYF
TRBV15,-,-,TRBJ2-1,15,TGTGCCACCAGCAGAGATCAGGAACAGTACAATGAGCAGTTCTTC,CATSRDQEQYNEQFF
TRBV20-1,once,-,TRBJ1-4,10,TGCAGTGCTCTCTTTAACGGGCTGTTTTTT,CSALFNGLFF
TRBV14,many,-,TRBJ2-3,12,TGTGCCAGCAGCCAACTGCGGCATACGCAGTATTTT,CASSQLRHTQYF
TRBV7-2,-,TRBD2,TRBJ2-1,14,TGTGCCAGCAGCCCTACTAGCGGGAGAAATGAGCAGTTCTTC,CASSPTSGRNEQFF
TRBV7-3,-,-,TRBJ2-6,19,TGTGCCAGCAGCTTAATGCCGGCAGGGCAAGGCTCTGGGGCCAACGTCCTGACTTTC,CASSLMPAGQGSGANVLTF
TRBV7-2,few,-,TRBJ2-3,14,TGTGCCAGCAGCTTAGACCTGAGCACAGATACGCAGTATTTT,CASSLDLSTDTQYF
TRBV29-1,few,-,TRBJ1-1,11,TGCAGCGTCAAGGACAGCACTGAAGCTTTCTTT,CSVKDSTEAFF
TRBV20-1,-,-,TRBJ2-3,11,TGCAGTGCTATCAGAGCTGATACGCAGTATTTT,CSAIRADTQYF
TRBV7-9,many,-,TRBJ2-3,12,TGTGCCAGCAGCTTAAGCACAGATACGCAGTATTTT,CASSLSTDTQYF